The 16 T cell receptor beta chains below all came from one sample that was sequenced in a study of T cells expressing NK-cell markers. TCRdb reprocessed the 5' RACE reads; each CDR3 protein has one entry and no DNA is given. Its table lists about 110,000 distinct CDR3 sequences. Specimen: blood T cells: a sorted CD56 or NKG2C T cell subset, CD4+ or CD8+ T cells, or bulk PBMC T cells (not recorded which). The receptors here all came from a woman aged 18-70 years in good health.

The rearrangement links TRBV7-2 to TRBJ2-1; TCRdb selects TRBD2, and the lack of DNA leaves this call unchecked. This CDR3 contains 14 residues. From germline, CDR1 is SGHTA and CDR2 FQGNSA. CDR3: CASSLRGRVNEQFF. The variable domain in full, completed from reference TRBV7-2 and TRBJ2-1, reads GAGVSQSPSNKVTEKGKDVELRCDPISGHTALYWYRQSLGQGLEFLIYFQGNSAPDKSGLPSDRFSAERTGGSVSTLTIQRTQQEDSAVYLCASSLRGRVNEQFFGPGTRLTVL.

This chain uses TRBV28 with TRBJ2-1; the D call from TCRdb, TRBD2, cannot be confirmed without DNA. The CDR3 has 17 residues. The germline V gene has CDR1 MDHEN and CDR2 SYDVKM. This CDR3 reads CASSTEAGGFSYNEQFF.

The gene calls are TRBV20-1 and TRBJ2-3; there is no DNA to check the TCRdb D call of TRBD2. The length of the CDR3 is 16 residues. CDR1 and CDR2 (germline): DFQATT, SNEGSKA (reference sequence). CDR3: CSARDWGEGPPDTQYF.

The rearrangement uses TRBV12-3 or TRBV12-4 and TRBJ2-4; there is no DNA to check the TCRdb D call of TRBD2. The CDR3 consists of 14 residues. CDR3 region: CASSPPIAKNIQYF.

This rearrangement joins TRBV4-2 to TRBJ2-1; TCRdb indicates TRBD2, and absent DNA this call remains unverified. CDR3 size: 19 residues. Germline V gene lookup returns CDR1 LGHNA and CDR2 YNFKEQ. CDR3 sequence reads: CASSRPSGLAGGGYNEQFF.

V is TRBV6-2 or TRBV6-3 and J is TRBJ2-1; there is no DNA to check the TCRdb D call of TRBD2. This CDR3 region has 16 residues. Per germline, CDR1 MNHEY and CDR2 SVGEGT. This CDR3 is CASSPLGLAGGNEQFF.

The chain links TRBV12-3 or TRBV12-4 to TRBJ2-2. CDR3 length: 14 amino acids. The CDR3 sequence is CASSLGLNTGELFF.

Here the CDR3 reads CASSQATGNYGYTF. The rearrangement joins TRBV13 to TRBJ1-2; TCRdb gives TRBD1 as the D gene, but with no DNA this cannot be confirmed. In germline, CDR1 is PRHDT, CDR2 FYEKMQ (reference sequence). This CDR3 has 14 residues.

The rearrangement joins TRBV27 to TRBJ1-2; TCRdb reports TRBD1, a call that lacks DNA to check it against. Per germline, CDR1 MNHEY and CDR2 SMNVEV (reference sequence). The CDR3 has 15 residues. The CDR3 protein is CASSASGQFNYGYTF.

This chain connects TRBV20-1 to TRBJ2-1; TCRdb's D gene call, TRBD1, goes unchecked for lack of DNA. The CDR3 runs to 15 residues. Germline CDR1 is DFQATT and CDR2 is SNEGSKA (reference sequence). This chain's CDR3 is CSARGGVASRNEQFF.

The chain combines TRBV30 with TRBJ1-2; TCRdb selects TRBD1, and the lack of DNA leaves this call unchecked. The CDR3 is 14 residues long. The germline V gene encodes CDR1 GTSNPN and CDR2 SVGIG (reference sequence). The CDR3 loop is CAWMGTGGINGYTF. Looking up the rest from reference TRBV30 and TRBJ1-2 gives the full variable domain: SQTIHQWPATLVQPVGSPLSLECTVEGTSNPNLYWYRQAAGRGLQLLFYSVGIGQISSEVPQNLSASRPQDRQFILSSKKLLLSDSGFYLCAWMGTGGINGYTFGSGTRLTVV.

The chain uses TRBV29-1 and TRBJ2-3; the TRBD1 assignment by TCRdb is unverifiable without DNA. The germline V gene encodes CDR1 SQVTM and CDR2 ANQGSEA. The CDR3 extends over 12 amino acids. CDR3: CSVAPPPGTQYF.

The chain is built from TRBV4-1 and TRBJ2-7; TCRdb picks TRBD1, but there is no DNA to check that call. The CDR3 spans 14 residues. From germline, CDR1 is MGHRA and CDR2 YSYEKL. The CDR3: CASSQAGQSYEQYF.

The J gene is TRBJ2-1, the V gene TRBV27; TCRdb's D call, TRBD1, is unchecked because there is no DNA. The CDR3 contains 11 residues. Germline values: CDR1 MNHEY, CDR2 SMNVEV (reference sequence). CDR3 protein: CASLRGTEQFF.

By frequency, this clonotype registers large (0.1 to 1%). The chain combines TRBV7-8 with TRBJ1-4; TCRdb returns TRBD1, unconfirmable since there is no DNA. This CDR3 has 14 residues. Germline lookup yields CDR1 SGHVS and CDR2 FQNEAQ. This CDR3 reads CASSLDRVGEKLFF. The variable domain in full, with the rest retrieved from reference TRBV7-8 and TRBJ1-4, is GAGVSQSPRYKVAKRGQDVALRCDPISGHVSLFWYQQALGQGPEFLTYFQNEAQLDKSGLPSDRFFAERPEGSVSTLKIQRTQQEDSAVYLCASSLDRVGEKLFFGSGTQLSVL.

The V call is TRBV29-1, the J call TRBJ1-1; TCRdb reports TRBD1, a call that lacks DNA to check it against. The CDR3 totals 15 residues. Per germline, CDR1 SQVTM and CDR2 ANQGSEA. The chain's CDR3 is CSVGGGWGTNTEAFF. Filled out from reference TRBV29-1 and TRBJ1-1, the complete variable domain reads SAVISQKPSRDICQRGTSLTIQCQVDSQVTMMFWYRQQPGQSLTLIATANQGSEATYESGFVIDKFPISRPNLTFSTLTVSNMSPEDSSIYLCSVGGGWGTNTEAFFGQGTRLTVV.